These 16 T cell receptor beta chains were sequenced from one sample in a study of somatic mutations in cytotoxic T cells in rheumatoid arthritis. Profiled with immunoSEQ multiplex PCR; TCRdb holds only in-frame clones, not every one. The table has 25,000 to 30,000 clones, around 76% seen once. The sequencing input was CD8+ T cells sorted from blood. These receptors all stem from a man between 50 and 59 years old in good health.

The V call is TRBV28, the J call TRBJ1-3; no reliable D call. CDR1 MDHEN and CDR2 SYDVKM come from the germline V gene. The CDR3 is 19 amino acids. V was cut by 5 bases and J by 0 bases, with 23 bases left in between. The chain's CDR3 is CASSTQTVGRSHSGNTIYF. The DNA for the CDR3 is TGTGCCAGCAGTACCCAAACAGTGGGCAGGAGCCACTCTGGAAACACCATATATTTT.

The chain joins TRBV13 to TRBJ2-3; possibly TRBD2 for D (7 bases). Trimming pared 3 bases from V and 4 bases from J, leaving 11 bases between. Germline-derived CDR1 and CDR2 are PRHDT and FYEKMQ (reference sequence). The CDR3 length is 14 residues. The CDR3 loop reads CASSFRGAPDTQYF. In DNA form, the CDR3 reads TGTGCCAGCAGCTTTCGGGGGGCACCAGATACGCAGTATTTT. Looking up the rest from reference TRBV13 and TRBJ2-3 gives the full variable domain: AAGVIQSPRHLIKEKRETATLKCYPIPRHDTVYWYQQGPGQDPQFLISFYEKMQSDKGSIPDRFSAQQFSDYHSELNMSSLELGDSALYFCASSFRGAPDTQYFGPGTRLTVL.

CDR3 in amino acids: CASSQFSRGVSINQPQHF. Here the CDR3 DNA reads TGCGCCAGCAGTCAATTTTCCAGGGGGGTTTCCATAAATCAGCCCCAGCATTTT. The chain links TRBV23-1 to TRBJ1-5, with 7 bases matching TRBD1. TRBV23-1 is an open reading frame whose function is uncertain. The CDR3 consists of 18 residues. V lost 1 base, J lost 4 bases, and 13 bases stayed unmatched.

The genes are TRBV6-4 and TRBJ2-2; D is undetermined. From germline, CDR1 is MRHNA and CDR2 SNTAGT. The CDR3 runs to 14 residues. V gave up 6 bases and J gave up 0 bases, with 8 bases separating them. The CDR3 DNA reads as TGTGCCAGCAGATACAGCCCGAACACCGGGGAGCTGTTTTTT. It yields the protein CASRYSPNTGELFF.

J is TRBJ2-7 and V is TRBV27, with unresolved D. V lost 10 bases, J lost 1 base, and 11 bases lay in between. The germline CDR1 and CDR2 sequences are MNHEY and SMNVEV (reference sequence). The CDR3 sequence is 12 residues long. The CDR3: CATGKPSYEQYF. DNA of the CDR3: TGTGCCACCGGTAAACCTTCCTACGAGCAGTACTTC.

This chain connects TRBV4-1 to TRBJ1-2; the match to TRBD1 covers 7 bases. This CDR3 comprises 15 residues. J gave up 6 bases and V 3 bases, and 10 bases lay outside the gene matches. Germline CDR1 and CDR2: MGHRA and YSYEKL. The CDR3 sequence is CASSQGRGRLDGYTF. The CDR3 coding sequence is TGCGCCAGCAGCCAGGGAAGGGGGCGCCTCGATGGCTACACCTTC.

This clone appeared a few times. The gene calls are TRBV7-8 and TRBJ2-1; 8 positions match TRBD2. Losses at the gene ends were 5 bases for V and 8 bases for J; bases not matched to a gene: 17. The CDR3 is made up of 17 amino acids. Germline assignment: CDR1 SGHVS and CDR2 FQNEAQ. Written as DNA, the CDR3 is TGTGCCAGCAGCCCCACAACCAGAGCGGGAGCGGTTGATGAGCAGTTCTTC. Translated, it gives CASSPTTRAGAVDEQFF. The entire variable domain, with the rest obtained from reference TRBV7-8 and TRBJ2-1, is as follows: GAGVSQSPRYKVAKRGQDVALRCDPISGHVSLFWYQQALGQGPEFLTYFQNEAQLDKSGLPSDRFFAERPEGSVSTLKIQRTQQEDSAVYLCASSPTTRAGAVDEQFFGPGTRLTVL.

This clone was seen a few times. The rearrangement links TRBV9 to TRBJ1-2; no definite D call. CDR3 length equals 11 residues. V gave up 6 bases and J gave up 8 bases, with 11 bases separating them. CDR1 SGDLS and CDR2 YYNGEE come from the germline V gene. The CDR3, as DNA: TGTGCCAGCACCCCAGAAGGAGGCTACACCTTC. Amino acids: CASTPEGGYTF.

V is TRBV30 and J is TRBJ2-3; either TRBD1 or TRBD2 may fit D (5 bases each). Per germline, CDR1 GTSNPN and CDR2 SVGIG (reference sequence). This CDR3 spans 11 amino acids. V lost 1 base to trimming and J lost 7 bases, with 6 bases between them. The chain's CDR3 is CAWSGGYTQYF. The CDR3 bases are TGTGCCTGGAGTGGGGGGTATACGCAGTATTTT.

This chain links TRBV7-9 with TRBJ2-2; no clear D. Trimming took 10 bases from V and 1 from J, leaving 10 bases between them. The CDR3 totals 13 residues. Germline V lookup: CDR1 SEHNR, CDR2 FQNEAQ (reference sequence). CDR3 DNA: TGTGCCATGACCTACAAGAACACCGGGGAGCTGTTTTTT. It specifies CAMTYKNTGELFF.

This chain uses TRBV5-5 with TRBJ1-5; D not certain. The CDR3 is 15 amino acids. Trimming took 2 bases from V and 3 from J, leaving 12 bases between them. Germline CDR1 and CDR2: SGHKS and YYEKEE (reference sequence). The CDR3 loop reads CASSFRLGLNQPQHF. For the CDR3, the DNA is TGTGCCAGCAGCTTTCGGTTGGGCCTCAATCAGCCCCAGCATTTT.

The CDR3 bases are TGTGCCAGCAGCTTGGCTTGGGGGACGGCGGACAATGAGCAGTTCTTC. Translated, it gives CASSLAWGTADNEQFF. The chain has TRBV5-6 and TRBJ2-1; D assignment may be TRBD1 or TRBD2 (5 bases each). V gave up 0 bases and J gave up 5 bases, with 15 bases separating them. The CDR3 is made up of 16 amino acids. CDR1 is SGHDT and CDR2 is YYEEEE in the germline V gene.

This clone showed up just once. The rearrangement uses TRBV21-1 and TRBJ2-3; TRBD2 reflects the table's D call only, with no check against the DNA. TRBV21-1 is annotated as a pseudogene. The CDR3 covers 17 residues. CDR3 sequence reads: CASSKQTLSGYTDTQYF. CDR3 bases: TGTGCCAGCAGCAAACAAACTCTAAGCGGATACACAGATACGCAGTATTTT.

This clone is a singleton in its sample. The V gene is TRBV6-5, the J gene TRBJ2-1, with D tentatively TRBD1 or TRBD2 (7 bases each). V dropped 5 bases and J dropped 4 bases, with 15 bases sitting between them. Looked up from germline, CDR1 is MNHEY and CDR2 is SVGAGI. This CDR3 contains 15 residues. The CDR3 coding sequence is TGTGCCAGCAGTCTGACAGGGAGGGGGTACAATGAGCAGTTCTTC. It specifies CASSLTGRGYNEQFF.

This clone was seen only a few times. The gene calls are TRBV25-1 and TRBJ2-7; D is ambiguous. V shed 6 bases and J shed 6 bases, with 12 bases lying between them. The CDR3 sequence is 12 residues long. Per germline, CDR1 MGHDK and CDR2 SYGVNS. The CDR3 here is CASSPIRGEQYF. DNA of the CDR3: TGTGCCAGCAGCCCCATTCGAGGCGAGCAGTACTTC.

The rearrangement links TRBV5-1 to TRBJ1-2; no firm D call. This CDR3 contains 12 residues. The V and J ends lost 0 bases and 6 bases respectively, with 6 bases between them. Germline CDR1 is SGHRS and CDR2 is YFSETQ. The CDR3 loop is CASSLGTDGYTF. The CDR3 nucleotides are TGCGCCAGCAGCTTGGGTACCGATGGCTACACCTTC.